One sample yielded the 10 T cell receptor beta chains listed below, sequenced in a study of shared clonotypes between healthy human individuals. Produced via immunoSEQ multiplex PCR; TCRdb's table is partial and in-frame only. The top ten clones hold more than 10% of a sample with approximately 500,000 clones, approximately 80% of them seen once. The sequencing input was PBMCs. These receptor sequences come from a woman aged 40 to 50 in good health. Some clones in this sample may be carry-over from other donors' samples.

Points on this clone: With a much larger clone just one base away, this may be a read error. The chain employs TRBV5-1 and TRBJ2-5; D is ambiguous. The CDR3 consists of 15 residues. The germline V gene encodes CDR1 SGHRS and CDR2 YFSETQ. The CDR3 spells CASSLFPPTQDTQYF. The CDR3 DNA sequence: TGCGCCAGCAGCTTGTTCCCCCCTACCCAAGATACCCAGTACTTC.

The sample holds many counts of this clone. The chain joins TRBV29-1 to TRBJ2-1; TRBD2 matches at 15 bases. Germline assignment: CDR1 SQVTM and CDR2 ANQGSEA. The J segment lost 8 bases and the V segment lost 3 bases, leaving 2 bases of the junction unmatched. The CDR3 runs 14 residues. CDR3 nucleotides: TGCAGCGTTGACGGGACTAGCGGGAGGTATGAGCAGTTCTTC. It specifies CSVDGTSGRYEQFF.

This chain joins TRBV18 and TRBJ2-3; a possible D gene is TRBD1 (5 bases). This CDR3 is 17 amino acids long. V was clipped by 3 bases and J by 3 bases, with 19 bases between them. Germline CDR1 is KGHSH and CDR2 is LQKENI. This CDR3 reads CASSPGLQGGATDTQYF. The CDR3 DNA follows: TGTGCCAGCTCACCCGGATTGCAGGGTGGTGCGACAGATACGCAGTATTTT. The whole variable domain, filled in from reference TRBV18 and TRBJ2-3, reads NAGVMQNPRHLVRRRGQEARLRCSPMKGHSHVYWYRQLPEEGLKFMVYLQKENIIDESGMPKERFSAEFPKEGPSILRIQQVVRGDSAAYFCASSPGLQGGATDTQYFGPGTRLTVL.

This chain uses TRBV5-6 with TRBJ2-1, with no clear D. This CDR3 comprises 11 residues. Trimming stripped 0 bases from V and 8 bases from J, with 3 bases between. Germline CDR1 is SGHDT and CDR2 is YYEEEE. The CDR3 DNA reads TGTGCCAGCAGCTTGGCGGATGAGCAGTTCTTC. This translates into CASSLADEQFF.

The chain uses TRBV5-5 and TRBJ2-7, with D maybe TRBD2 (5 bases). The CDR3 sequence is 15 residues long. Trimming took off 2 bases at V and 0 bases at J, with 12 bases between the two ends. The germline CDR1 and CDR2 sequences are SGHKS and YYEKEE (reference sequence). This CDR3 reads CASSFLWESSYEQYF. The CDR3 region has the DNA TGTGCCAGCAGCTTCCTTTGGGAGAGCTCCTACGAGCAGTACTTC.

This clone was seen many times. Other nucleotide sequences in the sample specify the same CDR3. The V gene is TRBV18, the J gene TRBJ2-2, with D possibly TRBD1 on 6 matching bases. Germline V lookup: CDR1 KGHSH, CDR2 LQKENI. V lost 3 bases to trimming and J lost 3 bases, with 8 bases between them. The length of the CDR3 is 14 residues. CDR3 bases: TGTGCCAGCTCACCCAGGGGAGACACCGGGGAGCTGTTTTTT. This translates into CASSPRGDTGELFF.

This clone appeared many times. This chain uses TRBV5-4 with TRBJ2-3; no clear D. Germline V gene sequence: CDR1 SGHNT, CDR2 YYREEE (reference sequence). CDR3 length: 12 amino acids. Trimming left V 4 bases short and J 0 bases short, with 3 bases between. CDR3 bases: TGTGCCAGCAGCGAAAGCACAGATACGCAGTATTTT. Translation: CASSESTDTQYF.

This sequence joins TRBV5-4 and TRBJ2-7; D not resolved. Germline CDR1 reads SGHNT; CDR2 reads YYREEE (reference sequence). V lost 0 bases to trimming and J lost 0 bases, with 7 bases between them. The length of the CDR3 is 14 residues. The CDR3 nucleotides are TGTGCCAGCAGCTTGGGGCGGACCTCCTACGAGCAGTACTTC. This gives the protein CASSLGRTSYEQYF.

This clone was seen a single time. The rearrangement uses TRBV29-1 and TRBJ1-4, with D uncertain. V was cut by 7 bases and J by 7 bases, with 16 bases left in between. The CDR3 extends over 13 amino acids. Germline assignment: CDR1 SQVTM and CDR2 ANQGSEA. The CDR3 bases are TGCAGCGCTGCGACCTCCGGCGGTGAAAAACTGTTTTTT. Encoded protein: CSAATSGGEKLFF.

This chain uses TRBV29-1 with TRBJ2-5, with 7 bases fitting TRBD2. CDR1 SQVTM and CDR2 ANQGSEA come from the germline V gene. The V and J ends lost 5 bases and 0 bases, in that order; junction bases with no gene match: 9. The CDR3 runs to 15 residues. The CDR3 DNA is TGCAGCGTTCCTGCTAGCGGATGGTACCAAGAGACCCAGTACTTC. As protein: CSVPASGWYQETQYF.